This T cell receptor beta chain is from a study of shared clonotypes between healthy human individuals. The junction had 10 bases not matched to a gene; V was cut back by 5 bases and J by 13 bases. The CDR3 is 12 residues long. Germline CDR1 is SEHNR and CDR2 is FQNEAQ (reference sequence). CD4+ cells underwent separation, giving CD45RA+ naive and CD45RA-negative memory subsets. The assay was immunoSEQ multiplex PCR, and TCRdb's table has in-frame clones only and misses some. The sample carries around 340,000 clones, around four fifths recorded once. Study outcomes and limitations: Naive CD4 clonotypes were shared across several donors at roughly 5.3%. Incompleteness in sorted-subset sequencing, despite large depth, was shown by rarefaction.

A remark on this clone: The antigen is undetermined.

The source is a man aged 30 to 45 in good health. This sequence joins TRBV7-9 and TRBJ1-1; TRBD1 matches at 7 bases. Sample: memory CD4+ T cells sorted from blood. Subset: CD45RA-negative fraction. The CDR3, as DNA: TGTGCCAGCAGCCCTAGGGACAGCGGAATTTTCTTT. The encoded protein is CASSPRDSGIFF.